A single sample gave rise to the 16 T cell receptor beta chains below, sequenced in a study of control samples from healthy donors and cancer patients. The table came from immunoSEQ multiplex PCR; TCRdb's copy has only in-frame clones and leaves some out. The sample contains about 220,000 clones, 90% to 95% of which appear only once. Sequenced input: blood. Receptors were obtained from a man aged 50 to 59 in good health.

V is TRBV28 and J is TRBJ2-7; D might be TRBD2 (5 bases). There are 11 residues in the CDR3. Trimming cost V 6 bases and J 7 bases, with 10 bases left between them. Germline V gene lookup returns CDR1 MDHEN and CDR2 SYDVKM. The CDR3 DNA sequence: TGTGCCAGCAGGGACTCGATAGAGCAGTACTTC. Amino acids: CASRDSIEQYF.

The rearrangement links TRBV19 to TRBJ1-1; possible D gene TRBD1, 5 bases. The germline V and J ends were trimmed by 3 bases and 0 bases, with 17 bases remaining between them. In germline, CDR1 is LNHDA, CDR2 SQIVND (reference sequence). This CDR3 has 17 residues. The CDR3 region is CASSIKSGYRMNTEAFF. In DNA, the CDR3 is TGTGCCAGTAGTATTAAATCAGGGTATCGTATGAACACTGAAGCTTTCTTT.

This clone was detected only once. The V and J genes are TRBV30 and TRBJ1-2; unclear D gene. Looked up from germline, CDR1 is GTSNPN and CDR2 is SVGIG (reference sequence). The V and J ends lost 0 bases and 1 base respectively, with 12 bases between them. The CDR3 is 15 residues long. CDR3 residues: CAWSVRESNNYGYTF. The CDR3, as DNA: TGTGCCTGGAGTGTCAGAGAATCAAATAACTATGGCTACACCTTC. Combining the CDR3 with reference TRBV30 and TRBJ1-2 gives the whole variable domain SQTIHQWPATLVQPVGSPLSLECTVEGTSNPNLYWYRQAAGRGLQLLFYSVGIGQISSEVPQNLSASRPQDRQFILSSKKLLLSDSGFYLCAWSVRESNNYGYTFGSGTRLTVV.

This sequence joins TRBV28 and TRBJ2-2; 11 nucleotides agree with TRBD2. V trimming: 5 bases; J trimming: 2 bases; junction bases outside the gene matches: 4. The length of the CDR3 is 16 residues. CDR1 is MDHEN, CDR2 SYDVKM, per germline. CDR3: CASSRLAGSNTGELFF. CDR3 in DNA: TGTGCCAGCAGTCGACTAGCGGGGAGTAACACCGGGGAGCTGTTTTTT.

The chain couples TRBV6-5 to TRBJ1-2; D unresolved. CDR1 and CDR2 from the germline V gene are MNHEY and SVGAGI. The V and J ends lost 10 bases and 8 bases respectively, with 17 bases between them. This CDR3 is built from 12 residues. For the CDR3, the DNA is TGTGCCACGGAAGGGTCCCTCCTGGGCTACACCTTC. This gives the protein CATEGSLLGYTF.

This chain joins TRBV19 and TRBJ2-2; 7 nucleotides align to TRBD1. Germline CDR1 and CDR2: LNHDA and SQIVND (reference sequence). The CDR3 totals 15 residues. J gave up 3 bases and V 4 bases, and 5 bases lay outside the gene matches. The CDR3 loop reads CASSTGGSDTGELFF. DNA of the CDR3: TGTGCCAGTAGTACAGGGGGATCAGACACCGGGGAGCTGTTTTTT.

V gene TRBV19 combines with J gene TRBJ1-3; tentative D call: TRBD1 (5 bases). Germline CDR1 is LNHDA and CDR2 is SQIVND (reference sequence). Trimming took 6 bases from V and 2 from J, leaving 11 bases between them. This CDR3 contains 14 residues. The CDR3 sequence: CASSPPGPGNTIYF. CDR3 coding DNA: TGTGCCAGTAGCCCCCCGGGACCTGGAAACACCATATATTTT. The variable domain in full, completed from reference TRBV19 and TRBJ1-3, reads DGGITQSPKYLFRKEGQNVTLSCEQNLNHDAMYWYRQDPGQGLRLIYYSQIVNDFQKGDIAEGYSVSREKKESFPLTVTSAQKNPTAFYLCASSPPGPGNTIYFGEGSWLTVV.

V is TRBV10-3 and J is TRBJ1-6, with 8 bases lining up with TRBD1. Germline loops: CDR1 ENHRY, CDR2 SYGVKD. The CDR3 extends over 16 amino acids. The J segment lost 7 bases and the V segment lost 2 bases, leaving 7 bases of the junction unmatched. This CDR3 is CAISETGGMGNSPLHF. The CDR3 nucleotides are TGTGCCATCAGTGAGACAGGGGGGATGGGGAATTCACCCCTCCACTTT.

CDR3 DNA sequence: TGTGCCAGCAGCTTAGCGCGATCTCACCAAGAGACCCAGTACTTC. Its protein product is CASSLARSHQETQYF. The chain recombines TRBV7-9 with TRBJ2-5; D is unclear. Germline V CDR1 and CDR2: SEHNR, FQNEAQ (reference sequence). V was pared by 0 bases and J by 0 bases, with 8 bases between. CDR3 size: 15 residues.

This chain uses TRBV28 with TRBJ1-2; D is undetermined. The V gene lost 2 bases and the J gene lost 4 bases, with 8 bases spanning the gap. This CDR3 has 13 residues. Germline V gene sequence: CDR1 MDHEN, CDR2 SYDVKM. CDR3 in amino acids: CASSLPDPYGYTF. The CDR3 coding sequence is TGTGCCAGCAGTTTACCGGATCCCTATGGCTACACCTTC.

This chain joins TRBV24-1 and TRBJ1-1, with D perhaps TRBD1 (6 bases). The germline V gene encodes CDR1 KGHDR and CDR2 SFDVKD. The length of the CDR3 is 16 residues. Trimming shortened V by 5 bases and J by 4 bases, and 19 bases separated the two germline ends. CDR3 coding DNA: TGTGCCACCAGTGCCAGGGACACCGCCCTCAGCACTGAAGCTTTCTTT. Translated, it gives CATSARDTALSTEAFF.

This chain uses TRBV30 with TRBJ1-6; 7 positions agree with TRBD1. Losses at the gene ends were 1 base for V and 8 bases for J; bases not matched to a gene: 5. Germline V gene sequence: CDR1 GTSNPN, CDR2 SVGIG (reference sequence). This CDR3 is built from 14 residues. The CDR3 protein is CAWSGGTADSPLHF. CDR3 DNA sequence: TGTGCCTGGAGTGGAGGGACAGCTGATTCACCCCTCCACTTT. The variable domain in full, completed from reference TRBV30 and TRBJ1-6, reads SQTIHQWPATLVQPVGSPLSLECTVEGTSNPNLYWYRQAAGRGLQLLFYSVGIGQISSEVPQNLSASRPQDRQFILSSKKLLLSDSGFYLCAWSGGTADSPLHFGNGTRLTVT.

The chain uses TRBV2 and TRBJ2-5; tentatively, D is TRBD1 (6 bases). CDR3 size: 10 residues. V was trimmed by 10 bases and J by 4 bases, leaving 7 bases between them. CDR1 SNHLY and CDR2 FYNNEI come from the germline V gene. CDR3 residues: CAKDRETQYF. Written as DNA, the CDR3 is TGTGCCAAGGACAGAGAGACCCAGTACTTC. Filled out from reference TRBV2 and TRBJ2-5, the complete variable domain reads EPEVTQTPSHQVTQMGQEVILRCVPISNHLYFYWYRQILGQKVEFLVSFYNNEISEKSEIFDDQFSVERPDGSNFTLKIRSTKLEDSAMYFCAKDRETQYFGPGTRLLVL.

The chain combines TRBV10-1 with TRBJ2-3; D not resolved. The CDR3 has 13 amino acids. The ends were cut back, 4 bases at V and 4 bases at J, with 9 bases in the middle. Germline loops: CDR1 WNHNN, CDR2 SYGVQD (reference sequence). The CDR3 DNA is TGCGCCAGCAGTGGCACCCGGGCAGATACGCAGTATTTT. It specifies CASSGTRADTQYF.

This chain connects TRBV5-1 to TRBJ1-5; D is unclear. V gave up 0 bases and J gave up 2 bases, with 9 bases separating them. This CDR3 contains 15 residues. The germline V gene encodes CDR1 SGHRS and CDR2 YFSETQ. In nucleotides, the CDR3 is TGCGCCAGCAGCTTGGCGGGCCTGGGCAATCAGCCCCAGCATTTT. Its protein product is CASSLAGLGNQPQHF. The full variable domain, rest sourced from reference TRBV5-1 and TRBJ1-5, is KAGVTQTPRYLIKTRGQQVTLSCSPISGHRSVSWYQQTPGQGLQFLFEYFSETQRNKGNFPGRFSGRQFSNSRSEMNVSTLELGDSALYLCASSLAGLGNQPQHFGDGTRLSIL.

The sample holds one count of this clone. CDR3 sequence (DNA): TGTGCCAGCAGACCACAGAACACAGATACGCAGTATTTT. It translates to CASRPQNTDTQYF. The gene calls are TRBV7-9 and TRBJ2-3; no clear D. The CDR3 loop spans 13 amino acids. V was clipped by 6 bases and J by 2 bases, with 9 bases between them. Germline V gene sequence: CDR1 SEHNR, CDR2 FQNEAQ (reference sequence). Looking up the rest from reference TRBV7-9 and TRBJ2-3 gives the full variable domain: DTGVSQNPRHKITKRGQNVTFRCDPISEHNRLYWYRQTLGQGPEFLTYFQNEAQLEKSRLLSDRFSAERPKGSFSTLEIQRTEQGDSAMYLCASRPQNTDTQYFGPGTRLTVL.